The next 9 T cell receptor beta chains were all read from a single sample in a study of post-analysis software for immune sequencing data (dated by TCRdb to between 2014 and 2017). What the authors observed across the whole study: Significantly higher frequencies in patients than in controls were found for five TRBV segments, including TRBV5-6, TRBV5-1 and TRBV20-1.

These TCRs are of unknown antigen specificity. Library creation used PCR. These reads were obtained on an Illumina HiSeq 2500. Unique molecular identifiers were incorporated into TCR beta cDNA libraries to reduce PCR and sequencing biases. In-frame beta chains were kept once TCRdb had trimmed the public reads at Q25 with fastp and called clones with MiXCR. For every CDR3 protein sequence, its rows merge into one entry that carries the most common genes and DNA. Recorded for this sample are around 400,000 distinct CDR3 sequences; less than 40% of them occurred a single time. The ten largest account for roughly 12% of the sample. Sequencing was performed on blood. The receptors were sampled from a girl aged 5 to 17 with multiple sclerosis.

This clonotype was recorded a few times. The chain recombines TRBV12-3 or TRBV12-4 with TRBJ2-7; tentative D call: TRBD1 (6 bases). The closer fit of TRBJ2-5 to the DNA end suggests the J call may be wrong. The CDR3 consists of 14 residues. The CDR3 loop reads CASSLGDIQETQYF. CDR3 nucleotides: TGTGCCAGCAGTTTAGGGGACATTCAAGAGACCCAGTACTTC.

V usage is TRBV7-8 and J usage is TRBJ2-7, with TRBD2 as a possible D gene (6 bases). With the DNA end fitting TRBJ2-5 better, the J assignment may be wrong. This CDR3 comprises 14 residues. Germline V gives CDR1 SGHVS, CDR2 FQNEAQ. The CDR3 region has the DNA TGTGCCAGCAGCTCCGGCACTAGCACGGAGACCCAGTACTTC. Its protein is CASSSGTSTETQYF.

The rearrangement links TRBV7-2 to TRBJ2-5; 8 nucleotides align to TRBD1. This CDR3 is 14 amino acids long. Per the germline V gene, CDR1 is SGHTA and CDR2 is FQGNSA. V shed 5 bases and J 6 bases; nucleotides not matched to a gene: 8. This chain's CDR3 is CASSPRTGRKTQYF. CDR3 in DNA: TGTGCCAGCAGCCCGCGGACAGGGAGGAAGACCCAGTACTTC.

The chain has TRBV5-1 and TRBJ2-7, with TRBD1 matching 8 bases. Germline V gene sequence: CDR1 SGHRS, CDR2 YFSETQ. This CDR3 spans 16 amino acids. Trimming removed 0 bases from V and 7 bases from J; junction bases left unmatched: 12. The CDR3 DNA reads TGCGCCAGCAGCTTGGGTGTAGGACAGGGCACGGGTGAGCAGTACTTC. Amino acid sequence: CASSLGVGQGTGEQYF.

This clonotype showed up just a few times. The V call is TRBV12-3 or TRBV12-4, the J call TRBJ2-4; 7 bases fit TRBD2. V shed 6 bases, J shed 6 bases, and the junction held 8 bases outside the gene matches. This CDR3 spans 14 amino acids. For the CDR3, the DNA is TGTGCCAGCAGGGGGAGGGAGAGTGTAAACATTCAGTACTTC. Protein sequence: CASRGRESVNIQYF.

This clonotype turned up a few times. This sequence joins TRBV7-2 and TRBJ2-7; D may correspond to TRBD1 or TRBD2 (6 bases each). From germline, CDR1 is SGHTA and CDR2 FQGNSA. The CDR3 has 15 amino acids. V lost 1 base and J 2 bases, leaving 12 bases between the germline ends. The CDR3 nucleotides read TGTGCCAGCAGCTTAGAGGGGGGTTCCCCCTACGAGCAGTACTTC. It yields the protein CASSLEGGSPYEQYF.

In its sample, this clonotype was seen a few times. This sequence joins TRBV12-3 or TRBV12-4 and TRBJ1-5, with D perhaps matching TRBD1 (5 bases). V lost 7 bases and J lost 0, with 19 bases in between. This CDR3 contains 17 residues. CDR3 in DNA: TGTGCCAGCAAAAAGGGGCCACTTAGTTATAGCAATCAGCCCCAGCATTTT. Protein: CASKKGPLSYSNQPQHF.

This chain joins TRBV29-1 and TRBJ2-3; no reliable D call. CDR3 length: 13 amino acids. Trimming took off 4 bases at V and 3 bases at J, with 11 bases between the two ends. The germline V gene has CDR1 SQVTM and CDR2 ANQGSEA. The CDR3: CSVVYQATDTQYF. CDR3 DNA sequence: TGCAGCGTTGTTTACCAAGCGACAGATACGCAGTATTTT.

In this sample, this clonotype turned up a few times. The chain has TRBV4-3 and TRBJ2-1; D might be TRBD2 (6 bases). The CDR3 has 14 residues. The germline V and J ends were trimmed by 4 bases and 4 bases, with 11 bases remaining between them. Germline V gene sequence: CDR1 LGHNA, CDR2 YSLEER. CDR3 in DNA: TGCGCCAGCAGCCGGGACTTCCTATACAATGAGCAGTTCTTC. Its protein is CASSRDFLYNEQFF.